One sample yielded the 8 T cell receptor beta chains listed below, sequenced in a study of T cells in localized non-small cell lung cancer (dated by TCRdb to the early 2020s). Receptor libraries were prepared by the immunoSEQ multiplex PCR assay. Not all clones reach the TCRdb copy of this immuneACCESS table, which keeps in-frame sequences only. Checked studies attribute under half of the gap to unresolved V genes and leave the rest unexplained. Counted in this sample were roughly 19,000 clones; 83% of them appeared once. About 4.7% of the sample belongs to the ten largest clones. This specimen was peripheral blood, taken before any cancer treatment. The receptors were gathered from a man aged 40-75 years with stage I lung adenocarcinoma.

The chain recombines TRBV4-1 with TRBJ2-7; tentatively, D is TRBD2 (5 bases). V dropped 3 bases and J dropped 0 bases, with 12 bases sitting between them. This CDR3 is built from 15 residues. The germline CDR1 and CDR2 sequences are MGHRA and YSYEKL. The CDR3 here is CASSQTQTSSYEQYF. The CDR3 DNA follows: TGCGCCAGCAGCCAGACGCAAACTAGCTCCTACGAGCAGTACTTC.

The chain is built from TRBV7-2 and TRBJ1-2; the match to TRBD1 covers 9 bases. The V segment lost 5 bases and the J segment 6 bases; nucleotides outside the gene matches: 7. The length of the CDR3 is 14 residues. Germline V lookup: CDR1 SGHTA, CDR2 FQGNSA. Written as DNA, the CDR3 is TGTGCCAGCAGCACCGGGACAGGGCACGATGGCTACACCTTC. Protein product: CASSTGTGHDGYTF.

The V call is TRBV5-1, the J call TRBJ2-5; D gene unclear. The germline V gene encodes CDR1 SGHRS and CDR2 YFSETQ. Trimming left V 4 bases short and J 4 bases short, with 11 bases between. The CDR3 sequence is 13 residues long. This chain's CDR3 is CASSREPGETQYF. The DNA for the CDR3 is TGCGCCAGCAGCCGAGAGCCTGGAGAGACCCAGTACTTC.

This rearrangement joins TRBV29-1 to TRBJ1-2, with 9 bases lining up with TRBD1. The CDR3 consists of 12 residues. The germline CDR1 and CDR2 sequences are SQVTM and ANQGSEA. Unmatched junction bases numbered 1, after V lost 1 base and J lost 7 bases. The CDR3 nucleotides read TGCAGCGTTGAAGGGGACAGGGCTGGCTACACCTTC. It encodes CSVEGDRAGYTF.

The CDR3 DNA reads as TGTGCCAGCAAGGTTGGTTCAGGGCTGAACGGGGAGCTGTTTTTT. It encodes CASKVGSGLNGELFF. The rearrangement uses TRBV5-6 and TRBJ2-2; TRBD1 might be the D (5 bases). The V gene lost 6 bases and the J gene lost 7 bases, with 19 bases spanning the gap. CDR3 length: 15 residues. Germline V gene lookup returns CDR1 SGHDT and CDR2 YYEEEE.

V and J are TRBV25-1 and TRBJ1-1; D might be TRBD1 (6 bases). Trimming cost V 6 bases and J 1 base, with 9 bases left between them. Germline V gives CDR1 MGHDK, CDR2 SYGVNS. The CDR3 contains 13 residues. The CDR3 sequence is CASRETGNTEAFF. The DNA of the CDR3 is TGTGCCAGCAGAGAGACAGGGAACACTGAAGCTTTCTTT. The whole variable domain, remainder taken from reference TRBV25-1 and TRBJ1-1, is EADIYQTPRYLVIGTGKKITLECSQTMGHDKMYWYQQDPGMELHLIHYSYGVNSTEKGDLSSESTVSRIRTEHFPLTLESARPSHTSQYLCASRETGNTEAFFGQGTRLTVV.

The gene calls are TRBV30 and TRBJ1-5; D might be TRBD1 (6 bases). The CDR3 has 15 residues. V gave up 0 bases and J gave up 3 bases, with 12 bases separating them. From germline, CDR1 is GTSNPN and CDR2 SVGIG (reference sequence). In DNA, the CDR3 is TGTGCCTGGAGTGTACTGGACAGACCCAATCAGCCCCAGCATTTT. It is translated as CAWSVLDRPNQPQHF. The full variable domain, its missing parts supplied by reference TRBV30 and TRBJ1-5, is SQTIHQWPATLVQPVGSPLSLECTVEGTSNPNLYWYRQAAGRGLQLLFYSVGIGQISSEVPQNLSASRPQDRQFILSSKKLLLSDSGFYLCAWSVLDRPNQPQHFGDGTRLSIL.

The genes are TRBV27 and TRBJ2-5; D is perhaps TRBD1 or TRBD2 (6 bases each). V was pared by 6 bases and J by 4 bases, with 18 bases between. The CDR3 consists of 15 residues. Per germline, CDR1 MNHEY and CDR2 SMNVEV (reference sequence). CDR3 amino acids: CASRPPRGPLETQYF. The CDR3 nucleotides read TGTGCCAGCAGGCCACCCCGGGGGCCCCTAGAGACCCAGTACTTC.